This TCR beta chain was identified in a study of T cell responses to AZD1222 COVID-19 vaccine (dated by TCRdb to the early 2020s). For the wider study: AZD1222 recipients given second doses at about 4 weeks or at about 12 weeks were pooled, since spike-specific TCR depth and breadth were not found to differ between the two schedules. Trial participants were enrolled by age into 18-55, 56-69 and 70-plus year subgroups, with approximately 150, 28 and 58 TCR-sequenced participants respectively. A total of approximately 230 trial participants underwent TCR sequencing, of whom around 200 received two doses of AZD1222 and about 26 received two doses of the MenACWY control vaccine.

Findings and caveats that apply to the study as a whole: Participants were mostly white British and included more females than males, and it was suggested by the authors that clonal diversity may have been underestimated. Conclusions about previously exposed vaccinees were limited because only a handful of AZD1222 recipients were SARS-CoV-2 seropositive at baseline. The 56-69-year group was small, and its depth increase did not reach significance, likely because of low power. Spike-specific TCR breadth and depth rose significantly after two AZD1222 doses compared with day 0 and with MenACWY recipients. Because no day 14 peak-response samples were available, repertoires were characterized only after the peak T cell response. The vaccine-associated CD4 TCRs covered the entire spike protein, and the dominant responses fell in regions 160-218 and 743-854. Epitopes outside the regions mutated in the B.1.351 and B.1.1.7 variants were reportedly recognized by nearly half of the unique spike-specific TCRs.

Reading the label with the study, this specimen's time point is: baseline before first vaccination. The vaccinee samples were drawn from two UK trials, COV001 and COV002, one of which was a single-blind randomized controlled phase 2/3 trial testing AZD1222 (ChAdOx1 nCoV-19) in healthy adults. For TCRbeta chain sequencing, PBMC samples were collected from trial participants at day 0 and at day 28 after the second dose. The germline V gene sets CDR1 to SGHRS and CDR2 to YFSETQ. Spanning cysteine to phenylalanine, the CDR3 consists of 17 amino acids. Kept here is only the CDR3 DNA, which spans 51 bases and is read in frame from base 1. At the junction V is shortened by 0 bases and J by 3 bases; bases outside the gene matches: 10. With regard to this clone: Which antigen it targets is not known. One base away there is no much larger clone; base qualities are not given.

The CDR3 regions of human TCRbeta chains were analyzed by immunosequencing. In the source study's methods: TCRs in the repertoires were matched against a reference library of SARS-CoV-2-specific TCRs that had been generated with the MIRA antigen-specificity platform. Breadth meant the fraction of unique TCRs that were SARS-CoV-2-associated, whereas depth meant the fraction of total T cells that were SARS-CoV-2-associated. Using the MIRA data, each spike-specific TCR was assigned both to the spike region to which the TCR was reactive and to a CD4 or CD8 class. Log10-transformed breadth and depth values were compared by one-way ANOVA with Sidak's multiple comparisons tests. What TCRdb holds here is the immuneACCESS table cut down to in-frame rearrangements. Part of the clones is not present; checked against another copy, under half of the missing clones reflect an unresolved V gene, and the others are unexplained. Clone size and V and J calls were adopted from that table, with D and trimming inferred from the DNA. The sample has approximately 90,000 clones on record, about 91% of them singletons. Together, the top ten hold less than 8% of the sample.

The V gene is TRBV5-1 and the J gene is TRBJ2-5, with 8 bases matching TRBD2. The TCR sequence derives from an adult in good health. This material consisted of peripheral blood, taken on day 0 of AZD1222 vaccination. CDR3 reads: CASSLAGTRKMEETQYF. The nucleotide sequence reads TGCGCCAGCAGCTTGGCCGGGACTAGGAAGATGGAAGAGACCCAGTACTTC.